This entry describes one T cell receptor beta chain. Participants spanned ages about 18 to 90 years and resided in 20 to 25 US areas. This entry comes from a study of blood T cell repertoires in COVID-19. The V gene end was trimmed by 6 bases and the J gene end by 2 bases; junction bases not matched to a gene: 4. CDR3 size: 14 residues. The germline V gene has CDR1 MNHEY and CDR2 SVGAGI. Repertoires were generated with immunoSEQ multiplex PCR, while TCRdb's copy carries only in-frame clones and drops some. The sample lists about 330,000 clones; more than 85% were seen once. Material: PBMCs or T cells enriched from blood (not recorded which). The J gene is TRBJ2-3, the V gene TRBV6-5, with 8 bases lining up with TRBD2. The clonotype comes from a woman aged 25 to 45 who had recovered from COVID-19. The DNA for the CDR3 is TGTGCCAGCAGGCGGGAGGCTGCCACAGATACGCAGTATTTT. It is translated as CASRREAATDTQYF.